The 23 T cell receptor beta chains below all came from one sample that was sequenced in a study of T cells in tuberculosis. Profiling relied on immunoSEQ multiplex PCR, and the TCRdb table lists in-frame clones only, not all of them. The repertoire holds roughly 35,000 clones, with just over 90% as singletons. Sample time point: new active TB diagnosis, blood taken before or within 7 days of starting treatment. Source: PBMCs, taken at tuberculosis diagnosis. Receptors originate from an adult with tuberculosis. Some clones in this sample may be carry-over from other donors' samples.

The J gene is TRBJ1-1, the V gene TRBV5-1; no reliable D call. From germline, CDR1 is SGHRS and CDR2 YFSETQ. V was shortened by 1 base and J by 4 bases, with 11 bases between the two germline ends. The CDR3 spans 14 residues. The CDR3 protein is CASSLWGAGTEAFF. CDR3 coding DNA: TGCGCCAGCAGCTTGTGGGGAGCGGGCACTGAAGCTTTCTTT.

This chain connects TRBV7-2 to TRBJ1-1, with unresolved D. In germline, CDR1 is SGHTA, CDR2 FQGNSA. Trimming cost V 7 bases and J 5 bases, with 17 bases left between them. This CDR3 comprises 14 residues. The CDR3 bases are TGTGCCAGCACCACCGCCCTAGGGAGAACTGAAGCTTTCTTT. Protein: CASTTALGRTEAFF.

The V gene is TRBV7-2, the J gene TRBJ1-1; D gene uncertain. The CDR3 length is 13 residues. Germline assignment: CDR1 SGHTA and CDR2 FQGNSA. The V gene lost 0 bases and the J gene lost 1 base, with 3 bases spanning the gap. The CDR3 loop is CASSLARNTEAFF. The CDR3 DNA reads as TGTGCCAGCAGCTTAGCCAGGAACACTGAAGCTTTCTTT. Looking up the rest from reference TRBV7-2 and TRBJ1-1 gives the full variable domain: GAGVSQSPSNKVTEKGKDVELRCDPISGHTALYWYRQSLGQGLEFLIYFQGNSAPDKSGLPSDRFSAERTGGSVSTLTIQRTQQEDSAVYLCASSLARNTEAFFGQGTRLTVV.

The rearrangement joins TRBV7-8 to TRBJ2-7; TRBD1 is a possible D gene (6 bases). V was cut by 3 bases and J by 0 bases, with 12 bases left in between. The V gene's germline CDR1 is SGHVS and CDR2 FQNEAQ. This CDR3 is built from 15 residues. DNA of the CDR3: TGTGCCAGCAGCTTGTCGGGACAAGTCTCCTACGAGCAGTACTTC. This gives the protein CASSLSGQVSYEQYF.

The chain links TRBV27 to TRBJ2-7; no reliable D call. The V gene's germline CDR1 is MNHEY and CDR2 SMNVEV (reference sequence). The CDR3 extends over 14 amino acids. Trimming removed 3 bases at V and 2 bases at J, with 11 bases between. The CDR3 loop reads CASSFGPEAYEQYF. In DNA, the CDR3 is TGTGCCAGCAGTTTTGGCCCTGAAGCCTACGAGCAGTACTTC.

This rearrangement joins TRBV27 to TRBJ1-1; no reliable D call. CDR3 length: 12 amino acids. Germline V gene lookup returns CDR1 MNHEY and CDR2 SMNVEV (reference sequence). Trimming removed 3 bases from V and 11 bases from J, with 13 bases in between. In DNA form, the CDR3 reads TGTGCCAGCAGTTTTGGAGGCAGGAGGGCTTTCTTT. Its protein product is CASSFGGRRAFF.

V and J are TRBV6-4 and TRBJ2-3; 12 bases match TRBD2. V dropped 5 bases and J dropped 0; count of bases not matched to a gene: 3. In germline, CDR1 is MRHNA, CDR2 SNTAGT. The CDR3 contains 16 residues. CDR3 in DNA: TGTGCCAGCAGTCGACTAGCGGGGGCTAGCACAGATACGCAGTATTTT. It translates to CASSRLAGASTDTQYF.

The chain carries TRBV4-1 and TRBJ1-1; tentatively, D is TRBD1 (5 bases). V lost 3 bases and J lost 0, with 17 bases in between. CDR3 length: 17 residues. In germline, CDR1 is MGHRA, CDR2 YSYEKL. CDR3 DNA: TGCGCCAGCAGCCAGCAGGGAAATAACCTCATGAACACTGAAGCTTTCTTT. Translating it yields CASSQQGNNLMNTEAFF.

This clone was detected only once. The chain joins TRBV27 to TRBJ1-1; D is ambiguous. Germline V CDR1 and CDR2: MNHEY, SMNVEV (reference sequence). The CDR3 has 13 residues. The ends were cut back, 7 bases at V and 1 base at J, with 10 bases in the middle. CDR3 bases: TGTGCCAGCACTGCAGGCGCGAACACTGAAGCTTTCTTT. Translation gives CASTAGANTEAFF.

The chain uses TRBV25-1 and TRBJ2-7; D is uncertain. The germline V gene has CDR1 MGHDK and CDR2 SYGVNS. The V end was cut by 2 bases, the J end by 6 bases, with 11 bases between. CDR3 size: 13 residues. The CDR3 is CASSESGSSEQYF. CDR3 nucleotides: TGTGCCAGCAGTGAAAGTGGCAGTTCCGAGCAGTACTTC.

The chain links TRBV4-1 to TRBJ2-2; tentatively, D is TRBD1 (6 bases). Between the trimmed V and J ends, which lost 1 base and 5 bases, there was a span of 20 bases. The germline V gene encodes CDR1 MGHRA and CDR2 YSYEKL. The CDR3 is 18 residues long. CDR3 sequence (DNA): TGCGCCAGCAGCCAAGCGGTGCCCGGGACACTTGGTACCGGGGAGCTGTTTTTT. Its protein product is CASSQAVPGTLGTGELFF.

In this sample, this clone turned up a few times. The rearrangement links TRBV29-1 to TRBJ1-5; D unresolved. Trimming left V 6 bases short and J 0 bases short, with 6 bases between. This CDR3 is 12 amino acids long. Germline assignment: CDR1 SQVTM and CDR2 ANQGSEA. Here the CDR3 DNA reads TGCAGCGTCCAGTATAGCAATCAGCCCCAGCATTTT. It specifies CSVQYSNQPQHF.

This sequence joins TRBV7-2 and TRBJ2-3, with D possibly matching TRBD2 (6 bases). V was pared by 3 bases and J by 5 bases, with 18 bases between. Per the germline V gene, CDR1 is SGHTA and CDR2 is FQGNSA. The CDR3 loop spans 16 amino acids. The CDR3 region has the DNA TGTGCCAGCAGCTTTCCTACGGGGGAGATAGAAGATACGCAGTATTTT. Its protein is CASSFPTGEIEDTQYF.

The sample holds a few counts of this clone. This chain connects TRBV7-9 to TRBJ2-7, with D hard to call. CDR1 and CDR2 (germline): SEHNR, FQNEAQ (reference sequence). The CDR3 is made up of 12 amino acids. V was shortened by 1 base and J by 3 bases, with 4 bases between the two germline ends. The CDR3 bases are TGTGCCAGCAGCTTAGGGAGCTACGAGCAGTACTTC. Translating it yields CASSLGSYEQYF.

This chain connects TRBV7-8 to TRBJ2-3; TRBD2 matches 8 bases. V was pared by 5 bases and J by 2 bases, with 6 bases of the junction left unmatched. This CDR3 is built from 15 residues. CDR1 and CDR2 from the germline V gene are SGHVS and FQNEAQ. The CDR3, as DNA: TGTGCCAGCAGCGCTCTACTAGCGGTCACAGATACGCAGTATTTT. Translated, it gives CASSALLAVTDTQYF.

The CDR3 here is CASNGGAGVYEKLFF. Here the CDR3 DNA reads TGTGCCAGCAACGGAGGGGCAGGAGTGTATGAAAAACTGTTTTTT. The chain employs TRBV6-1 and TRBJ1-4; D may be TRBD1 (5 bases). Trimming removed 7 bases at V and 6 bases at J, with 18 bases between. This CDR3 is 15 amino acids long. CDR1 is MNHNS and CDR2 is SASEGT in the germline V gene.

The V call is TRBV27, the J call TRBJ1-1; tentative D call: TRBD1 (5 bases). Per germline, CDR1 MNHEY and CDR2 SMNVEV (reference sequence). V was cut by 3 bases and J by 4 bases, with 12 bases left in between. The CDR3 covers 14 residues. The CDR3 DNA reads TGTGCCAGCAGTTTTGGACATTTACGCACTGAAGCTTTCTTT. Its translation: CASSFGHLRTEAFF.

The V call is TRBV5-6, the J call TRBJ1-1; D is undetermined. This CDR3 region has 13 residues. Trimming shortened V by 2 bases and J by 8 bases, and 13 bases separated the two germline ends. The V gene's germline CDR1 is SGHDT and CDR2 YYEEEE. The CDR3 sequence: CASSLNLRGEAFF. Written as DNA, the CDR3 is TGTGCCAGCAGCTTAAACCTAAGAGGGGAAGCTTTCTTT.

The chain employs TRBV6-5 and TRBJ2-1, with D perhaps matching TRBD2 (6 bases). From germline, CDR1 is MNHEY and CDR2 SVGAGI. V was clipped by 0 bases and J by 2 bases, with 8 bases between them. The CDR3 totals 15 residues. This chain's CDR3 is CASSYSGGTYNEQFF. CDR3 DNA: TGTGCCAGCAGTTACTCGGGGGGAACCTACAATGAGCAGTTCTTC.

V gene TRBV6-1 combines with J gene TRBJ1-2, with 10 positions matching TRBD1. Unmatched junction bases numbered 7, after V lost 6 bases and J lost 6 bases. The CDR3 extends over 14 amino acids. The germline gives CDR1 MNHNS, CDR2 SASEGT. The DNA of the CDR3 is TGTGCCAGCAGCGGGACAGGGGAAATGGATGGCTACACCTTC. Protein sequence: CASSGTGEMDGYTF.

This chain joins TRBV5-1 and TRBJ2-3; D might be TRBD2 (5 bases). Germline-derived CDR1 and CDR2 are SGHRS and YFSETQ. This CDR3 contains 14 residues. V lost 1 base to trimming and J lost 2 bases, with 8 bases between them. CDR3 in amino acids: CASSLFGDTDTQYF. CDR3 DNA: TGCGCCAGCAGCTTGTTCGGGGACACAGATACGCAGTATTTT.

This chain uses TRBV4-1 with TRBJ2-3, with D tentatively TRBD2 (5 bases). V was shortened by 6 bases and J by 2 bases, with 18 bases between the two germline ends. Per the germline V gene, CDR1 is MGHRA and CDR2 is YSYEKL. This CDR3 has 16 amino acids. The DNA of the CDR3 is TGCGCCAGCAGTCGAACATCAGCGGTGAACACAGATACGCAGTATTTT. This translates into CASSRTSAVNTDTQYF.

The gene calls are TRBV6-4 and TRBJ1-6; D remains unclear. The V gene lost 4 bases and the J gene lost 9 bases, with 16 bases spanning the gap. The CDR3 length is 15 residues. Germline values: CDR1 MRHNA, CDR2 SNTAGT. CDR3 sequence (DNA): TGTGCCAGCAGTGCCGTCGCCTCGGGGAGTTCACCCCTCCACTTT. This encodes CASSAVASGSSPLHF.